Listed below are T cell receptor beta chains from one sample, sequenced in a study of response to subunit inactivated influenza vaccine. TCRdb re-called the RT-PCR reads with MiXCR, one entry per CDR3 protein. The sample holds fewer than 350,000 distinct CDR3 sequences; 21% are singletons and the top ten take around 9.6%. This sample comprised PBMCs from blood, obtained about 20 months after vaccination. These receptors were obtained from a man aged 45-69 years who received an inactivated influenza vaccine. The CDR3 runs from the conserved cysteine through the conserved F or W. The listing skips clone size in some rows; elsewhere it reads once, few, many or a size class.

abundance: .; v_gene: TRBV6-1; j_gene: TRBJ1-2; CDR3aa: CASSETDRTYTF
abundance: once; v_gene: TRBV6-1; j_gene: TRBJ2-7; CDR3aa: CASSQGPNYEQYF
abundance: .; v_gene: TRBV12-3/TRBV12-4; j_gene: TRBJ2-2; CDR3aa: CASSGQGDTGELFF
abundance: .; v_gene: TRBV20-1; j_gene: TRBJ2-1; CDR3aa: CSARQTGLVNEQFF
abundance: few; v_gene: TRBV6-1; j_gene: TRBJ2-7; CDR3aa: CASSPPGGTYEQYF
abundance: .; v_gene: TRBV18; j_gene: TRBJ1-5; CDR3aa: CASSPTGVSGQPQHF
abundance: many; v_gene: TRBV12-3/TRBV12-4; j_gene: TRBJ2-2; CDR3aa: CASSLTSGVTGELFF
abundance: few; v_gene: TRBV5-1; j_gene: TRBJ1-3; CDR3aa: CASSLGQYSGNTIYF
abundance: .; v_gene: TRBV5-6; j_gene: TRBJ1-2; CDR3aa: CASSLEGTGRVLNYGYTF
abundance: .; v_gene: TRBV7-2; j_gene: TRBJ2-1; CDR3aa: CASTAGQPFFYEQFF
abundance: few; v_gene: TRBV4-2; j_gene: TRBJ1-5; CDR3aa: CASSQEGQGWNQPQHF
abundance: few; v_gene: TRBV6-1; j_gene: TRBJ1-2; CDR3aa: CASSEIGRRQGYTF
abundance: many; v_gene: TRBV5-1; j_gene: TRBJ1-1; CDR3aa: CASSLAGLSDAFF
abundance: few; v_gene: TRBV6-5; j_gene: TRBJ2-7; CDR3aa: CASRDRAGEQYF
abundance: many; v_gene: TRBV24-1; j_gene: TRBJ1-5; CDR3aa: CATSDPGEGPQHF
abundance: .; v_gene: TRBV19; j_gene: TRBJ1-5; CDR3aa: CASKGAGSNQPQHF
abundance: few; v_gene: TRBV4-2; j_gene: TRBJ1-1; CDR3aa: CASSPGQGAGYTEAFF
abundance: .; v_gene: TRBV18; j_gene: TRBJ1-1; CDR3aa: CASSTDGTVGTEAFF
abundance: few; v_gene: TRBV7-2; j_gene: TRBJ1-2; CDR3aa: CASSLAFGTGGYTF
abundance: many; v_gene: TRBV6-2/TRBV6-3; j_gene: TRBJ1-6; CDR3aa: CASNMDGPQPLHF
abundance: few; v_gene: TRBV28; j_gene: TRBJ2-5; CDR3aa: CASSLRDSSKF
abundance: few; v_gene: TRBV10-3; j_gene: TRBJ2-7; CDR3aa: CAISEIGVVTYEQYF
abundance: few; v_gene: TRBV24-1; j_gene: TRBJ1-5; CDR3aa: CATAAGGNQPQHF
abundance: few; v_gene: TRBV25-1; j_gene: TRBJ1-4; CDR3aa: CASSEFPGRVNEKLFF
abundance: .; v_gene: TRBV11-2; j_gene: TRBJ2-3; CDR3aa: CASSLWAGDTQYF
abundance: .; v_gene: TRBV9; j_gene: TRBJ2-3; CDR3aa: CASSAGTSSTDTQYF
abundance: many; v_gene: TRBV29-1; j_gene: TRBJ1-5; CDR3aa: CSVGQGSNQPQHF